Below, 18 T cell receptor beta chains from the same sample are listed, as sequenced in a study of T cell responses to AZD1222 COVID-19 vaccine. Libraries were prepared by immunoSEQ multiplex PCR; TCRdb keeps only in-frame clonotypes and omits some of them. Of over 65,000 clones in the sample, around 73% were seen once. Specimen: peripheral blood, collected on day 0 of AZD1222 vaccination. The receptor set was obtained from an adult in good health.

V usage is TRBV2 and J usage is TRBJ1-4, with D possibly TRBD1 on 5 matching bases. The CDR3 is 14 amino acids. Germline-derived CDR1 and CDR2 are SNHLY and FYNNEI. V lost 8 bases and J 8 bases, leaving 18 bases between the germline ends. CDR3 coding DNA: TGTGCCAGCGCGCGGGGGGGGTCAGGAGAAAAACTGTTTTTT. It translates to CASARGGSGEKLFF.

The rearrangement uses TRBV30 and TRBJ1-2; possibly TRBD1 for D (6 bases). The CDR3 contains 16 residues. V was clipped by 8 bases and J by 5 bases, with 27 bases between them. Germline CDR1 is GTSNPN and CDR2 is SVGIG (reference sequence). The CDR3: CAGEQGSRWPTYGYTF. The CDR3 DNA reads as TGTGCCGGTGAACAGGGCAGCCGCTGGCCCACATATGGCTACACCTTC.

The gene calls are TRBV2 and TRBJ2-5, with 11 bases aligning to TRBD2. Trimming cost V 2 bases and J 4 bases; bases outside gene matches: 6. Per germline, CDR1 SNHLY and CDR2 FYNNEI. The CDR3 runs 16 residues. CDR3 coding DNA: TGTGCCAGCAGTGAATCGCTACTAGCGGGAGCAGAGACCCAGTACTTC. It is translated as CASSESLLAGAETQYF. The full variable domain, completed using reference TRBV2 and TRBJ2-5, is EPEVTQTPSHQVTQMGQEVILRCVPISNHLYFYWYRQILGQKVEFLVSFYNNEISEKSEIFDDQFSVERPDGSNFTLKIRSTKLEDSAMYFCASSESLLAGAETQYFGPGTRLLVL.

The sample holds one count of this clone. This sequence joins TRBV6-2 or TRBV6-3 and TRBJ2-1; 11 nucleotides align to TRBD2. The V segment lost 5 bases and the J segment 7 bases; nucleotides outside the gene matches: 7. This CDR3 comprises 15 residues. CDR1 MNHEY and CDR2 SVGEGT come from the germline V gene. The CDR3 loop is CASSGIAGGMNEQFF. For the CDR3, the DNA is TGTGCCAGCAGTGGAATAGCGGGAGGGATGAATGAGCAGTTCTTC.

This clone was seen once. The chain links TRBV2 to TRBJ1-6; 7 bases are a match to TRBD1. Per the germline V gene, CDR1 is SNHLY and CDR2 is FYNNEI. CDR3 size: 16 residues. V shed 3 bases, J shed 7 bases, and the junction held 9 bases outside the gene matches. The CDR3 sequence: CASSDIWDRENSPLHF. In DNA form, the CDR3 reads TGTGCCAGCAGTGATATCTGGGACAGAGAAAATTCACCCCTCCACTTT.

The chain links TRBV4-1 to TRBJ2-3; 11 nucleotides align to TRBD2. CDR3 length: 16 residues. Germline CDR1 MGHRA, CDR2 YSYEKL. V trimming: 2 bases; J trimming: 5 bases; junction bases outside the gene matches: 6. The CDR3, as DNA: TGCGCCAGCAGCCAAAAGGGACTAGCGGTACGAGATACGCAGTATTTT. It codes for CASSQKGLAVRDTQYF.

This clone came up once. The genes are TRBV10-2 and TRBJ1-1; possibly TRBD1 for D (5 bases). V lost 1 base and J lost 5, with 11 bases in between. This CDR3 has 14 amino acids. Germline-derived CDR1 and CDR2 are WSHSY and SAAADI. CDR3 sequence: CASSEYGGGTEAFF. DNA of the CDR3: TGCGCCAGCAGTGAGTACGGGGGGGGGACTGAAGCTTTCTTT.

The chain couples TRBV28 to TRBJ2-1; TRBD2 is a possible D gene (5 bases). The V end lost 8 bases, the J end lost 3 bases, and 23 bases lay between the germline ends. This CDR3 has 17 amino acids. CDR1 is MDHEN, CDR2 SYDVKM, per germline. The CDR3 loop is CASESAAGRRLYNEQFF. Here the CDR3 DNA reads TGTGCCAGCGAGAGTGCCGCGGGCCGTCGACTCTACAATGAGCAGTTCTTC.

This chain links TRBV11-2 with TRBJ2-2; TRBD2 might be the D (5 bases). Germline V CDR1 and CDR2: SGHAT, FQNNGV. Trimming stripped 5 bases from V and 1 base from J, with 17 bases between. This CDR3 is 17 amino acids long. DNA of the CDR3: TGTGCCAGCAGCGGGATCCGGCGGACTGGGAACACCGGGGAGCTGTTTTTT. Protein sequence: CASSGIRRTGNTGELFF.

This clone was picked up a small number of times. The V call is TRBV2, the J call TRBJ1-2; D might be TRBD1 (5 bases). This CDR3 comprises 15 residues. The ends were cut back, 3 bases at V and 0 bases at J, with 11 bases in the middle. The germline V gene encodes CDR1 SNHLY and CDR2 FYNNEI. CDR3 nucleotide sequence: TGTGCCAGCAGTGACCAAGGGGAAACTAACTATGGCTACACCTTC. The encoded protein is CASSDQGETNYGYTF.

The chain employs TRBV29-1 and TRBJ2-2, with 7 bases aligning to TRBD2. The V gene's germline CDR1 is SQVTM and CDR2 ANQGSEA. The CDR3 spans 14 residues. V shed 4 bases, J shed 5 bases, and the junction held 7 bases outside the gene matches. CDR3 residues: CSVVGGSGTGELFF. CDR3 coding DNA: TGCAGCGTTGTGGGCGGGAGTGGGACCGGGGAGCTGTTTTTT.

The chain uses TRBV19 and TRBJ2-7, with D perhaps assigned TRBD1 or TRBD2 (5 bases each). CDR1 and CDR2 (germline): LNHDA, SQIVND (reference sequence). Trimming left V 3 bases short and J 2 bases short, with 17 bases between. This CDR3 is built from 16 residues. CDR3 bases: TGTGCCAGTAGTATTAAAGGGGACGAACCTACCTACGAGCAGTACTTC. Its protein product is CASSIKGDEPTYEQYF. Looking up the rest from reference TRBV19 and TRBJ2-7 gives the full variable domain: DGGITQSPKYLFRKEGQNVTLSCEQNLNHDAMYWYRQDPGQGLRLIYYSQIVNDFQKGDIAEGYSVSREKKESFPLTVTSAQKNPTAFYLCASSIKGDEPTYEQYFGPGTRLTVT.

The CDR3 DNA sequence: TGTGCCAGCAGCCCCTCCTCAGACGGATTCTCCTACAATGAGCAGTTCTTC. Translated, it gives CASSPSSDGFSYNEQFF. V usage is TRBV3-1 (or the pseudogene TRBV3-2) and J usage is TRBJ2-1; D is undetermined. Between the trimmed V and J ends, which lost 4 bases and 0 bases, there was a span of 16 bases. Germline CDR1 is LGHDT and CDR2 is YNNKEL (reference sequence). This CDR3 region has 17 residues.

The chain joins TRBV5-3 to TRBJ1-5; 8 nucleotides align to TRBD1. TRBV5-3 is an ORF, and what it does is uncertain. This CDR3 region has 16 residues. V was clipped by 3 bases and J by 0 bases; unmatched bases: 5. In DNA, the CDR3 is TGTGCCAGAAGCTCGACAGGGGATCATAGCAATCAGCCCCAGCATTTT. It encodes CARSSTGDHSNQPQHF.

CDR3 region: CAIRTRVTSGANVLTF. The CDR3 nucleotides are TGTGCCATCAGGACTAGGGTCACCTCTGGGGCCAACGTCCTGACTTTC. The chain employs TRBV10-3 and TRBJ2-6; possibly TRBD2 for D (6 bases). With 6 bases removed from V and 0 bases from J, the gap between germline ends came to 12 bases. The CDR3 loop spans 16 amino acids. CDR1 is ENHRY and CDR2 is SYGVKD in the germline V gene.

The rearrangement uses TRBV15 and TRBJ2-7; D possibly matches TRBD1 or TRBD2 (5 bases each). The CDR3 length is 15 residues. CDR1 is LNHNV and CDR2 is YYDKDF in the germline V gene (reference sequence). Trimming removed 0 bases from V and 3 bases from J, with 12 bases in between. CDR3 coding DNA: TGTGCCACCAGCAGAGACCCCTCGGGGCTCTACGAGCAGTACTTC. Translated: CATSRDPSGLYEQYF.

This clone was seen more than once but under ten times. The J gene is TRBJ1-6, the V gene TRBV4-1; 7 nucleotides match TRBD1. Trimming at V came to 1 base and at J to 8 bases, leaving 26 bases not matched to a gene. There are 22 residues in the CDR3. Germline V lookup: CDR1 MGHRA, CDR2 YSYEKL. The CDR3: CASSQVGEGAFGVLAPHSPLHF. Written as DNA, the CDR3 is TGCGCCAGCAGCCAAGTCGGTGAGGGGGCTTTTGGGGTTTTAGCGCCCCATTCACCCCTCCACTTT.

The rearrangement links TRBV27 to TRBJ2-3, with 9 positions matching TRBD1. The CDR3 contains 15 residues. Germline V gene sequence: CDR1 MNHEY, CDR2 SMNVEV (reference sequence). J gave up 4 bases and V 3 bases, and 5 bases lay outside the gene matches. This chain's CDR3 is CASSLTGQGADTQYF. The DNA of the CDR3 is TGTGCCAGCAGTTTGACGGGACAGGGAGCAGATACGCAGTATTTT.